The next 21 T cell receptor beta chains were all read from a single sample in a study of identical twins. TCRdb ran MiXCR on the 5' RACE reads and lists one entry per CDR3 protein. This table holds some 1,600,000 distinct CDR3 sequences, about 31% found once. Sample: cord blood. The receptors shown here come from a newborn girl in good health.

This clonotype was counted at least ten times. CDR3 residues: CATSDIGTEETQYF. CDR3 sequence (DNA): TGTGCCACCAGTGACATTGGGACAGAAGAGACCCAGTACTTC. The V gene is TRBV24-1, the J gene TRBJ2-5; 7 bases are a match to TRBD1. Trimming cost V 4 bases and J 3 bases; bases outside gene matches: 4. Germline values: CDR1 KGHDR, CDR2 SFDVKD. The CDR3 sequence is 14 residues long.

The CDR3 sequence: CSARDWASGRRETQYF. The CDR3 coding sequence is TGCAGTGCTAGAGATTGGGCTAGCGGGAGGCGCGAGACCCAGTACTTC. This rearrangement joins TRBV20-1 to TRBJ2-5, with 11 bases aligning to TRBD2. Germline CDR1 reads DFQATT; CDR2 reads SNEGSKA (reference sequence). The CDR3 runs 16 residues. V gave up 0 bases and J gave up 5 bases; unmatched junction bases: 8.

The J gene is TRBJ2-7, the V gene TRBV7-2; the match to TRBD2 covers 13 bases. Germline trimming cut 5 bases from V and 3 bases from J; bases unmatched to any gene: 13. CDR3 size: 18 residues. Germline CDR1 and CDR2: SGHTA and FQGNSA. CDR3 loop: CASSPRSSGTSGIYEQYF. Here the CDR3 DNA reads TGTGCCAGCAGCCCGCGGTCCTCAGGGACTAGCGGGATCTACGAGCAGTACTTC.

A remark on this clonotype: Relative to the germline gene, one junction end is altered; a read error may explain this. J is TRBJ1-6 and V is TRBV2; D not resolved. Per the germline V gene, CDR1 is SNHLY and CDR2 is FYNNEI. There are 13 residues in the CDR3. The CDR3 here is CANSYRLNSPLHF. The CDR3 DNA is TGTGCCAACAGTTACCGACTCAATTCACCCCTCCACTTT.

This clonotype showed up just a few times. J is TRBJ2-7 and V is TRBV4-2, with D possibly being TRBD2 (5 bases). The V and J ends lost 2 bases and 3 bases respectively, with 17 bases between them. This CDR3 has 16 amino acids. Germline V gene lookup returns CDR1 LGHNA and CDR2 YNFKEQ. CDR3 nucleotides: TGTGCCAGCAGCCAAAGTCGGGCGGGTTTCCGCTACGAGCAGTACTTC. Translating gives CASSQSRAGFRYEQYF.

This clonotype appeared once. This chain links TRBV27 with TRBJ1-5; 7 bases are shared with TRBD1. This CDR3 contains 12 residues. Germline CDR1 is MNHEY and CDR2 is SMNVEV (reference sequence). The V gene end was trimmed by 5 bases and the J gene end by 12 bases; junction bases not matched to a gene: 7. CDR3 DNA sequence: TGTGCCAGCAGTCCATTACAGGGGCGCCAGCATTTT. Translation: CASSPLQGRQHF.

CDR3 sequence: CASSPRDRYHSGEAFF. The DNA for the CDR3 is TGTGCCAGCAGCCCCCGAGACAGGTACCATAGTGGTGAAGCTTTCTTT. This rearrangement joins TRBV4-2 to TRBJ1-1; D is possibly TRBD1 (6 bases). V gave up 4 bases and J gave up 7 bases, with 22 bases separating them. Per the germline V gene, CDR1 is LGHNA and CDR2 is YNFKEQ. CDR3 size: 16 residues.

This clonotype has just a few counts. CDR3 in amino acids: CSADPPSGRLDEQYF. The CDR3 DNA reads as TGCAGTGCTGACCCCCCTAGCGGGAGGCTGGACGAGCAGTACTTC. This chain joins TRBV20-1 and TRBJ2-7, with 11 positions matching TRBD2. This CDR3 region has 15 residues. CDR1 DFQATT and CDR2 SNEGSKA come from the germline V gene (reference sequence). With V trimmed by 5 bases and J by 5 bases, 11 bases remained unmatched.

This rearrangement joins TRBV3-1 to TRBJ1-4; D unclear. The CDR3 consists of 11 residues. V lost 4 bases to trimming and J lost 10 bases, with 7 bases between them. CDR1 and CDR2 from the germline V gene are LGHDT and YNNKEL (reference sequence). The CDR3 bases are TGTGCCAGCAGCCTGCGGGGAAAACTGTTTTTT. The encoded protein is CASSLRGKLFF.

CDR3 nucleotide sequence: TGTGCCAGCAGCTTAGTTAACCTAGCGGGAGGTCACTATAAGCAGTACTTC. Amino acid sequence: CASSLVNLAGGHYKQYF. The rearrangement links TRBV7-2 to TRBJ2-7, with 11 bases lining up with TRBD2. The germline CDR1 and CDR2 sequences are SGHTA and FQGNSA. The CDR3 runs to 17 residues. V lost 1 base and J lost 8; bases outside the gene matches: 13.

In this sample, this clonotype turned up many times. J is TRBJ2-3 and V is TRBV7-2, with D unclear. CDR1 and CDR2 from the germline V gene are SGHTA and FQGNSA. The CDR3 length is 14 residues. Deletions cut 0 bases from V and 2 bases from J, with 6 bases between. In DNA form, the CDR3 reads TGTGCCAGCAGCTTAGCCCCTGCCACAGATACGCAGTATTTT. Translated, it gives CASSLAPATDTQYF.

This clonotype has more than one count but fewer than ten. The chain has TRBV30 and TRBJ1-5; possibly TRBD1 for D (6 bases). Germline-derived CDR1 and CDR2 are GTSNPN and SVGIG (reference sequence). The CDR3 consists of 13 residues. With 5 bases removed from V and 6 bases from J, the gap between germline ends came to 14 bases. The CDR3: CAWAPQDSQPQHF. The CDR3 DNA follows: TGTGCCTGGGCCCCTCAGGACAGTCAGCCCCAGCATTTT.

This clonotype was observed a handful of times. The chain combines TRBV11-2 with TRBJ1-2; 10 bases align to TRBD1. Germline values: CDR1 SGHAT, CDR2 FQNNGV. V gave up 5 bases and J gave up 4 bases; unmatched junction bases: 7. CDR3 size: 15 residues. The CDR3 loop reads CASSIYRDRGYGYTF. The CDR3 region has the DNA TGTGCCAGCAGCATTTATCGGGACAGGGGCTATGGCTACACCTTC.

The CDR3 loop reads CASSQEAGQGFYEQYF. CDR3 bases: TGTGCCAGCAGCCAAGAGGCGGGACAGGGTTTTTACGAGCAGTACTTC. V usage is TRBV14 and J usage is TRBJ2-7; 9 bases align to TRBD1. The germline V gene has CDR1 SGHDN and CDR2 FVKESK. The CDR3 consists of 16 residues. V trimming: 0 bases; J trimming: 4 bases; junction bases outside the gene matches: 7.

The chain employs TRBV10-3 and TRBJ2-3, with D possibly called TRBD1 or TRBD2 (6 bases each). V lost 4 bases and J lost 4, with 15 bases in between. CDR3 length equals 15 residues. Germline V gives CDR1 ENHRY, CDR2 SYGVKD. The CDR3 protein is CAISVGGRVADTQYF. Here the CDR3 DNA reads TGTGCCATCAGTGTTGGGGGGCGCGTCGCAGATACGCAGTATTTT.

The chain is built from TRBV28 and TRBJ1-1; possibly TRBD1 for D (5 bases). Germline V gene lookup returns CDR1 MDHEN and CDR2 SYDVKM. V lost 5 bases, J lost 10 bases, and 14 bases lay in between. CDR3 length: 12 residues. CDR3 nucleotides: TGTGCCAGCAGTGTATACGACAGAGTAGCTTTCTTT. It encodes CASSVYDRVAFF.

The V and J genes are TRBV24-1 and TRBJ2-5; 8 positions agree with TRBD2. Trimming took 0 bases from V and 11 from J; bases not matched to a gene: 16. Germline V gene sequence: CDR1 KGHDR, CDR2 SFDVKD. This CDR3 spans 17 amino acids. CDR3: CATSDLSRPSGGNEQYF. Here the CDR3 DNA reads TGTGCCACCAGTGATTTGTCTAGGCCGAGCGGGGGCAATGAGCAGTACTTC.

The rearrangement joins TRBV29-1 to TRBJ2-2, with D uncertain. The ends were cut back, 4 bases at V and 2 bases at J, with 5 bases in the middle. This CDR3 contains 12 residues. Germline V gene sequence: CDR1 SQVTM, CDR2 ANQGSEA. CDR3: CSVGLNTGELFF. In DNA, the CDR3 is TGCAGCGTTGGTCTTAACACCGGGGAGCTGTTTTTT.

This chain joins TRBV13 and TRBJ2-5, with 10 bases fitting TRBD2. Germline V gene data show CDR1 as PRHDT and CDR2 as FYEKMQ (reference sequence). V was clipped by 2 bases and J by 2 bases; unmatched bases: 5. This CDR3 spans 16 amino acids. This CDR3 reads CASSLLAGVGQETQYF. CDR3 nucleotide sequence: TGTGCCAGCAGCTTACTAGCGGGGGTTGGACAAGAGACCCAGTACTTC.

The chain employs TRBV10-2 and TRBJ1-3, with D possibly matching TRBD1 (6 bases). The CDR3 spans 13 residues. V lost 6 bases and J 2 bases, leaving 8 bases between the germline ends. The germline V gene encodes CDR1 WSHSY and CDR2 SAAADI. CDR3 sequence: CASSWTAGNTIYF. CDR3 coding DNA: TGCGCCAGCAGCTGGACAGCTGGAAACACCATATATTTT.

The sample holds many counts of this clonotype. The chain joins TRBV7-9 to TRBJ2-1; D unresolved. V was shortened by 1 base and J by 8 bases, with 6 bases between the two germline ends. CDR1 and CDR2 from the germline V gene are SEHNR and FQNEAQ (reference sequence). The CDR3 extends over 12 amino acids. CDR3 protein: CASSLGSDEQFF. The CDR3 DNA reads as TGTGCCAGCAGCTTAGGTTCGGATGAGCAGTTCTTC.